Presented here are 30 T cell receptor beta chains from one specimen sequenced in a study of tissue T cells after allogeneic stem cell transplantation. The method was immunoSEQ multiplex PCR; TCRdb's version includes in-frame clones alone and lacks a portion of them. The sample consists of roughly 7,700 clones, roughly a third of them appearing once. The time point was: mouse harvest day 14 after allogeneic transplant. Tail vein injection delivered 10^7 T-cell-depleted bone marrow cells and 10^6 splenic CD5+ T cells. Sequenced input: skin. All receptors come from a female BALB/c mouse given C57BL/6 T cells with graft-versus-host disease after an allogeneic hematopoietic cell transplant.

A remark on this clone: Germline and genes: mouse. The DNA ends 1 residue before the CDR3 does, and the rest of the CDR3 is filled in from the germline J gene. The chain is built from TRBV1 and TRBJ1-1; 12 bases are shared with TRBD1. J was trimmed by 10 bases and V by 4 bases; bases with no gene match: 4. CDR1 and CDR2 (germline): NSQYPW, LRSPGD (reference sequence). This CDR3 spans 13 amino acids. Partial CDR3 DNA: TGCACCTGCAGTGACCGGGACAGGGGGCTAGTCTTC. Protein product: CTCSDRDRGLVF. Given in full, the CDR3 is CTCSDRDRGLVFF.

This clone was recorded a few times. Gene names refer to mouse genes. The read finishes 1 residue shy of the CDR3 end, and the germline J gene is used to complete it. The rearrangement links TRBV26 to TRBJ1-2; no firm D call. Trimming took off 4 bases at V and 0 bases at J, with 6 bases between the two ends. The CDR3 is 13 residues long. Germline V gives CDR1 KGHPV, CDR2 FQNQEV (reference sequence). The sequenced CDR3 bases are TGTGCCAGCAGTCCCAGCCCAAACTCCGACTACACC. Translated, it gives CASSPSPNSDYT. The full CDR3 protein is CASSPSPNSDYTF.

This clone has just a few counts. Each gene name is a mouse one. The read is 1 residue too short to cover the CDR3 end, so that end is filled in from the germline J gene. The chain has TRBV12-2 and TRBJ2-4, with no clear D. The CDR3 covers 13 residues. V lost 0 bases, J lost 3 bases, and 6 bases lay in between. CDR1 and CDR2 from the germline V gene are SGHLS and HYDKME. CDR3 residues: CASSLWEQNTLYF. CDR3 DNA (partial): TGTGCCAGCTCTCTCTGGGAACAAAACACCTTGTAC. Together with reference TRBV12-2 and TRBJ2-4, the CDR3 gives the full variable domain: NSGVVQSPRYIIKGKGERSILKCIPISGHLSVAWYQQTQGQELKFFIQHYDKMERDKGNLPSRFSVQQFDDYHSEMNMSALELEDSAVYFCASSLWEQNTLYFGAGTRLSVL.

On this clone: Mouse gene names and germline throughout. From the germline J gene comes the end of the CDR3, since the read stops 1 residue before it. The V and J genes are TRBV5 and TRBJ2-7; 8 bases line up with TRBD2. V was pared by 1 base and J by 2 bases, with 4 bases of the junction left unmatched. Germline lookup yields CDR1 LGHNA and CDR2 YNLKQL (reference sequence). The CDR3 is 15 amino acids. The covered CDR3 bases are TGTGCCAGCAGCCAAGGTGGGGGGGGCGCCTATGAACAGTAC. Protein: CASSQGGGGAYEQY. The full-length CDR3 reads as CASSQGGGGAYEQYF.

Within the sample, this clone is medium-sized. Here the gene names and germline are mouse. The CDR3 end is not reached by the read, which stops 1 residue before it; the germline J gene fills it in. The rearrangement joins TRBV26 to TRBJ2-7; a weak D match, TRBD1 (6 bases). V shed 3 bases and J shed 0 bases, with 9 bases lying between them. CDR3 length equals 14 residues. From germline, CDR1 is KGHPV and CDR2 FQNQEV (reference sequence). The covered CDR3 bases are TGTGCCAGCAGTCTCCGGGACATCTCCTATGAACAGTAC. It encodes CASSLRDISYEQY. The CDR3 in full is CASSLRDISYEQYF.

This clone occurred a few times. The gene symbols are mouse symbols. The read ends 1 residue early relative to the CDR3; the germline J gene fills the gap. The genes are TRBV26 and TRBJ1-1, with 7 bases lining up with TRBD1. The germline V gene has CDR1 KGHPV and CDR2 FQNQEV (reference sequence). The J segment lost 0 bases and the V segment lost 5 bases, leaving 3 bases of the junction unmatched. The CDR3 extends over 14 amino acids. CDR3 sequence reads: CASSWTGANTEVFF. Incomplete CDR3 DNA: TGTGCCAGCAGTTGGACAGGAGCAAACACAGAAGTCTTC.

With respect to this clone: All gene names here are mouse names. The CDR3 is cut off 1 residue early in the read; its end comes from the germline J gene. The same CDR3 can be traced to other DNA sequences in this sample. The genes are TRBV26 and TRBJ1-3; D unclear. Per germline, CDR1 KGHPV and CDR2 FQNQEV (reference sequence). Trimming removed 2 bases at V and 0 bases at J, with 5 bases between. This CDR3 region has 14 residues. CDR3 DNA (partial): TGTGCCAGCAGTCTGGTGGGTTCTGGAAATACGCTCTAT. It specifies CASSLVGSGNTLY. The entire CDR3 protein reads CASSLVGSGNTLYF.

By share of the sample, this clone is large. Genes and germline are mouse. The CDR3 goes on 1 residue after the read ends, and that part is filled in from the germline J gene. V and J are TRBV13-2 and TRBJ2-1, with 8 bases that match TRBD2. Germline V CDR1 and CDR2: NNHNN, SYGAGS (reference sequence). This CDR3 contains 15 residues. V lost 1 base to trimming and J lost 0 bases; unmatched junction nucleotides: 0. The CDR3 loop reads CASGDTGGNYAEQFF. The covered CDR3 bases are TGTGCCAGCGGTGATACTGGGGGTAACTATGCTGAGCAGTTC.

On this clone itself: Here the gene names and germline are mouse. The read ends 1 residue early relative to the CDR3; the germline J gene fills the gap. The chain links TRBV26 to TRBJ2-5, with D maybe TRBD2 (7 bases). Germline values: CDR1 KGHPV, CDR2 FQNQEV (reference sequence). This CDR3 spans 14 amino acids. Trimming took off 2 bases at V and 7 bases at J, with 13 bases between the two ends. CDR3 DNA, as far as it was read: TGTGCCAGCAGTCTGATTGGGGGGCGACACACCCAGTAC. It translates to CASSLIGGRHTQY. The complete CDR3 protein is CASSLIGGRHTQYF.

Concerning this clone: Germline and genes here are mouse. Read coverage stops 1 residue before the CDR3 terminus; the germline J gene supplies the remainder. The V gene is TRBV16, the J gene TRBJ2-7; D is ambiguous. Looked up from germline, CDR1 is SGHSA and CDR2 is FRNQAP. Trimming pared 2 bases from V and 4 bases from J, leaving 0 bases between. This CDR3 contains 10 residues. Incomplete CDR3 DNA: TGTGCAAGCAGCTTATATGAACAGTAC. It specifies CASSLYEQY. The full CDR3 sequence reads CASSLYEQYF.

Points on this clone: Gene names denote mouse genes. The read ends 1 residue before the CDR3 terminus; that terminus is restored from the germline J gene. The rearrangement links TRBV26 to TRBJ2-4; no clear D gene. Germline assignment: CDR1 KGHPV and CDR2 FQNQEV (reference sequence). The ends were cut back, 0 bases at V and 5 bases at J, with 0 bases in the middle. This CDR3 has 11 residues. The covered CDR3 bases are TGTGCCAGCAGTCTGTCAAACACCTTGTAC. Amino acid sequence: CASSLSNTLY. The complete CDR3 reads CASSLSNTLYF. The full variable domain, with the rest looked up from reference TRBV26 and TRBJ2-4, is NSKVIQTPRYLVKGQGQKAKMRCIPEKGHPVVFWYQQNKNNEFKFLINFQNQEVLQQIDMTEKRFSAECPSNSPCSLEIQSSEAGDSALYLCASSLSNTLYFGAGTRLSVL.

Only one count was recorded for this clone. These gene names are mouse names. The read halts 1 residue ahead of the CDR3 end, with the missing end drawn from the germline J gene. V gene TRBV19 combines with J gene TRBJ2-4; maybe TRBD2 (6 bases). The CDR3 runs 15 residues. V lost 2 bases to trimming and J lost 0 bases, with 10 bases between them. Per the germline V gene, CDR1 is FNHDT and CDR2 is SITEND (reference sequence). The CDR3 here is CASSIHWASQNTLYF. The covered CDR3 bases are TGTGCCAGCAGTATCCACTGGGCTAGTCAAAACACCTTGTAC. The full variable domain, completed using reference TRBV19 and TRBJ2-4, is GGIITQTPKFLIGQEGQKLTLKCQQNFNHDTMYWYRQDSGKGLRLIYYSITENDLQKGDLSEGYDASREKKSSFSLTVTSAQKNEMAVFLCASSIHWASQNTLYFGAGTRLSVL.

This clone appeared a few times. Gene names and germline refer to mouse. The DNA ends 1 residue before the CDR3 does, and the rest of the CDR3 is filled in from the germline J gene. J is TRBJ1-2 and V is TRBV29; 9 bases align to TRBD1. Germline CDR1 is MSHET and CDR2 is SYDVDS. The CDR3 is 15 residues long. After removal of 0 bases from V and 4 bases from J, the junction contained 3 bases not matched to a gene. The CDR3 bases that were read are TGTGCTAGCAGTTTATCACAGGGGGCTGGCTCCGACTACACC. It codes for CASSLSQGAGSDYT. The entire CDR3 is CASSLSQGAGSDYTF. Full variable domain (outside the CDR3, taken from reference TRBV29 and TRBJ1-2): DMKVTQMPRYLIKRMGENVLLECGQDMSHETMYWYRQDPGLGLQLIYISYDVDSNSEGDIPKGYRVSRKKREHFSLILDSAKTNQTSVYFCASSLSQGAGSDYTFGSGTRLLVI.

This clone qualifies as medium-sized. The gene names here belong to mouse. The CDR3 extends 1 residue past the end of the read, so its final part is completed from the germline J gene. The rearrangement uses TRBV23 and TRBJ2-7; the DNA was not compared with TRBD1, the D call given in the table. The CDR3 runs to 13 residues. The germline CDR1 and CDR2 sequences are KGHTA and FQNQQP. Partial CDR3 DNA: TGCTCCAGCAGGCGGGACAGCTCCTATGAACAGTAC. This codes for CSSRRDSSYEQY. The full-length CDR3 reads as CSSRRDSSYEQYF.

This clone was seen only a few times. The gene names given are mouse names. The DNA ends 1 residue before the CDR3 does, and the rest of the CDR3 is filled in from the germline J gene. The chain employs TRBV19 and TRBJ2-7; no definite D call. Germline CDR1 is FNHDT and CDR2 is SITEND (reference sequence). The CDR3 has 12 residues. V lost 0 bases and J lost 4, with 5 bases in between. CDR3 region: CASSIVIYEQYF. Incomplete CDR3 DNA: TGTGCCAGCAGTATAGTCATTTATGAACAGTAC. Full variable domain (remainder filled in from reference TRBV19 and TRBJ2-7): GGIITQTPKFLIGQEGQKLTLKCQQNFNHDTMYWYRQDSGKGLRLIYYSITENDLQKGDLSEGYDASREKKSSFSLTVTSAQKNEMAVFLCASSIVIYEQYFGPGTRLTVL.

With respect to this clone: These gene names are mouse names. The CDR3 end lies 1 residue beyond the end of the read and is filled in from the germline J gene. J is TRBJ2-4 and V is TRBV2, with D possibly being TRBD2 (6 bases). The germline CDR1 and CDR2 sequences are LGHNA and YSYQKL. The CDR3 totals 15 residues. The V end lost 1 base, the J end lost 2 bases, and 10 bases lay between the germline ends. The CDR3 loop is CASSQAGLFQNTLYF. Incomplete CDR3 DNA: TGTGCCAGCAGCCAAGCGGGACTTTTTCAAAACACCTTGTAC.

Within the sample, this clone is medium-sized. Germline and genes: mouse. The read comes to an end 1 residue before the CDR3 does, leaving the germline J gene to fill in the end. The V and J genes are TRBV16 and TRBJ1-1; no clear D. The CDR3 is 13 amino acids. CDR1 SGHSA and CDR2 FRNQAP come from the germline V gene. The V end was cut by 1 base, the J end by 5 bases, with 8 bases between. The sequenced part of the CDR3 DNA is TGTGCAAGCAGCTTAGGGGTACAAACAGAAGTCTTC. Translated, it gives CASSLGVQTEVF. The whole CDR3 reads CASSLGVQTEVFF.

A note on this clone: Mouse gene names and germline throughout. The CDR3 end lies 1 residue beyond the end of the read and is filled in from the germline J gene. The chain joins TRBV26 to TRBJ1-1; D may be TRBD1 (6 bases). This CDR3 is 14 amino acids long. Per germline, CDR1 KGHPV and CDR2 FQNQEV (reference sequence). The V end was cut by 4 bases, the J end by 0 bases, with 9 bases between. CDR3 protein: CASSRGHANTEVFF. The covered CDR3 bases are TGTGCCAGCAGTCGGGGACACGCAAACACAGAAGTCTTC. The variable domain in full, with the rest retrieved from reference TRBV26 and TRBJ1-1, is NSKVIQTPRYLVKGQGQKAKMRCIPEKGHPVVFWYQQNKNNEFKFLINFQNQEVLQQIDMTEKRFSAECPSNSPCSLEIQSSEAGDSALYLCASSRGHANTEVFFGKGTRLTVV.

Concerning this clone itself: Genes and germline are mouse. Read sequence stops 1 residue before the CDR3 end, and the germline J gene provides the missing end. The chain employs TRBV15 and TRBJ2-5; D ambiguous. The V gene lost 2 bases and the J gene lost 0 bases, with 6 bases spanning the gap. CDR1 is SGHND, CDR2 FRSKSL, per germline. The length of the CDR3 is 14 residues. The CDR3 here is CASSLWDNQDTQYF. CDR3 DNA (partial): TGTGCCAGCAGTTTATGGGATAACCAAGACACCCAGTAC.

By share of the sample, this clone is medium-sized. The genes and germline here are from mouse. Sequencing ends 1 residue short of the CDR3 end; the germline J gene provides the rest. The chain links TRBV20 to TRBJ2-3, with a tentative D call TRBD2 (5 bases). V was clipped by 3 bases and J by 0 bases, with 7 bases between them. The CDR3 loop spans 13 amino acids. Germline V gene sequence: CDR1 GFQATS, CDR2 STVNSAI. The CDR3 DNA, read in part, is TGTGGTGCTAGTCTGGGTAGTGCAGAAACGCTGTAT. This gives the protein CGASLGSAETLY. The CDR3 in full is CGASLGSAETLYF.

Turning to this clone: Mouse gene names and germline throughout. The read falls 1 residue short of the CDR3 end, and the missing part is taken from the germline J gene. The chain uses TRBV19 and TRBJ2-3, with D hard to call. The CDR3 loop spans 12 amino acids. V lost 4 bases and J lost 0, with 3 bases in between. Germline-derived CDR1 and CDR2 are FNHDT and SITEND (reference sequence). CDR3: CASSLSAETLYF. CDR3 bases read: TGTGCCAGCAGTCTTAGTGCAGAAACGCTGTAT.

This clone was detected a few times. The gene symbols are mouse symbols. The read is 1 residue too short to cover the CDR3 end, so that end is filled in from the germline J gene. The chain links TRBV13-3 to TRBJ2-5; D gene uncertain. Trimming removed 0 bases from V and 7 bases from J, with 12 bases in between. Germline CDR1 reads NNHDY; CDR2 reads SYVADS. The CDR3 has 14 residues. The CDR3 protein is CASSDGQPLNTQYF. Partial CDR3 DNA: TGTGCCAGCAGTGATGGCCAGCCTTTGAACACCCAGTAC. The full variable domain, its missing parts supplied by reference TRBV13-3 and TRBJ2-5, is EAAVTQSPRSKVAVTGGKVTLSCHQTNNHDYMYWYRQDTGHGLRLIHYSYVADSTEKGDIPDGYKASRPSQENFSLILELASLSQTAVYFCASSDGQPLNTQYFGPGTRLLVL.

Judged by abundance, this clone is medium-sized. Gene names refer to mouse genes. From the germline J gene comes the end of the CDR3, since the read stops 1 residue before it. Other nucleotide sequences in the sample specify the same CDR3. The chain employs TRBV26 and TRBJ1-1, with D maybe TRBD1 (6 bases). This CDR3 has 13 residues. Germline CDR1 is KGHPV and CDR2 is FQNQEV (reference sequence). Trimming pared 3 bases from V and 1 base from J, leaving 6 bases between. CDR3 amino acids: CASSLRGNTEVFF. The CDR3 DNA, read in part, is TGTGCCAGCAGTCTCAGGGGGAACACAGAAGTCTTC.

About this clone itself: Gene names and germline match the mouse. Read sequence stops 1 residue before the CDR3 end, and the germline J gene provides the missing end. J is TRBJ1-3 and V is TRBV29; tentative D call: TRBD1 (6 bases). Germline CDR1 reads MSHET; CDR2 reads SYDVDS. The CDR3 sequence is 14 residues long. The ends were cut back, 5 bases at V and 0 bases at J, with 8 bases in the middle. CDR3 DNA (partial): TGTGCTAGCAGTCACAGGGATTCTGGAAATACGCTCTAT. Protein product: CASSHRDSGNTLY. The whole CDR3 sequence is CASSHRDSGNTLYF.

To note about this clone: Gene names are the mouse ones. The sequenced CDR3 bases are TGTGCCAGCAGTCTTGGGACATCCAACGAAAGATTATTT. This sequence encodes CASSLGTSNERLF. The entire CDR3 is CASSLGTSNERLFF. The J gene is TRBJ1-4, the V gene TRBV26; perhaps TRBD1 as D (6 bases). The CDR3 goes on 1 residue after the read ends, and that part is filled in from the germline J gene. This CDR3 is built from 14 residues. Germline lookup yields CDR1 KGHPV and CDR2 FQNQEV (reference sequence). V was clipped by 3 bases and J by 2 bases, with 7 bases between them.

A note on this clone: The gene names here belong to mouse. The missing CDR3 end, 1 residue past where the read stops, is filled in from the germline J gene. The gene calls are TRBV3 and TRBJ2-3; 9 bases fit TRBD2. The CDR3 totals 14 residues. Germline assignment: CDR1 SNHLY and CDR2 FYNGKV (reference sequence). V was clipped by 5 bases and J by 3 bases; unmatched bases: 3. The CDR3 here is CASSGLGRAETLYF. Partial CDR3 DNA: TGTGCCAGCAGCGGACTGGGGAGGGCAGAAACGCTGTAT. Based on the CDR3 plus reference TRBV3 and TRBJ2-3, the full variable domain is GPKVLQIPSHQIIDMGQMVTLNCDPVSNHLYFYWYKQILGQQMEFLVNFYNGKVMEKSKLFKDQFSVERPDGSYFTLKIQPTALEDSAVYFCASSGLGRAETLYFGSGTRLTVL.

In the case of this clone: Gene names refer to mouse genes. The read falls 1 residue short of the CDR3 end, and the missing part is taken from the germline J gene. The gene calls are TRBV4 and TRBJ2-4; D is undetermined. CDR1 and CDR2 (germline): LGHDT, YNNKQL (reference sequence). The CDR3 has 14 amino acids. The V and J ends lost 4 bases and 0 bases respectively, with 8 bases between them. The sequenced part of the CDR3 DNA is TGTGCCAGCAGCTTTACAACAAGTCAAAACACCTTGTAC. Protein product: CASSFTTSQNTLY. The full CDR3 protein is CASSFTTSQNTLYF.

Note on this clone: The genes and germline here are from mouse. Read sequence stops 1 residue before the CDR3 end, and the germline J gene provides the missing end. V is TRBV26 and J is TRBJ1-3, with 7 bases identical to TRBD1. Germline assignment: CDR1 KGHPV and CDR2 FQNQEV (reference sequence). The CDR3 runs 16 residues. J lost 0 bases, V lost 0 bases, and 2 bases had no gene match. The part of the CDR3 DNA that was read is TGTGCCAGCAGTCTGTCCAGGGGGAATTCTGGAAATACGCTCTAT. Its translation is CASSLSRGNSGNTLY. The whole CDR3 protein is CASSLSRGNSGNTLYF.

This clone has only a few counts. Here the gene names and germline are mouse. The read finishes 1 residue shy of the CDR3 end, and the germline J gene is used to complete it. The chain joins TRBV26 to TRBJ2-7, with 11 positions matching TRBD2. The J segment lost 4 bases and the V segment lost 4 bases, leaving 9 bases of the junction unmatched. This CDR3 is built from 16 residues. Germline loops: CDR1 KGHPV, CDR2 FQNQEV (reference sequence). The CDR3 DNA, read in part, is TGTGCCAGCAGTCCACCCGACTGGGGGGGTGCTTATGAACAGTAC. This gives the protein CASSPPDWGGAYEQY. The whole CDR3 sequence reads CASSPPDWGGAYEQYF.

Regarding this clone: Mouse gene names apply. The read stops 1 residue short of the end of the CDR3; the missing end is completed from the germline J gene. The genes are TRBV13-1 and TRBJ2-2, with 9 bases fitting TRBD2. This CDR3 contains 16 residues. CDR1 is NSHNY and CDR2 is SYGAGN in the germline V gene. V shed 4 bases, J shed 1 base, and the junction held 5 bases outside the gene matches. The CDR3: CASSNLGGRNTGQLYF. CDR3 DNA (partial): TGTGCCAGCAGTAACTTGGGGGGGCGAAACACCGGGCAGCTCTAC.